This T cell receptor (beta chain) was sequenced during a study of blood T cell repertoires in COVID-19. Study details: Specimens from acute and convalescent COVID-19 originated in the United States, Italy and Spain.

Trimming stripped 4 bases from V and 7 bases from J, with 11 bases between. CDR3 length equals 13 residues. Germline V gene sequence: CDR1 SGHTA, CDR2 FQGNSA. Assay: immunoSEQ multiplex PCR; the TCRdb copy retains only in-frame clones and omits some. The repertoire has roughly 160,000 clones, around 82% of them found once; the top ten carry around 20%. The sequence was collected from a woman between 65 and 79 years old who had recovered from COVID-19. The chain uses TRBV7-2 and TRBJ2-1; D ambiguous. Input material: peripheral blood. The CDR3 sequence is CASSSGPRNEQFF. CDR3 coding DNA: TGTGCCAGCAGCTCTGGGCCGAGAAATGAGCAGTTCTTC. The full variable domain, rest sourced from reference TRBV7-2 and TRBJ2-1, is GAGVSQSPSNKVTEKGKDVELRCDPISGHTALYWYRQSLGQGLEFLIYFQGNSAPDKSGLPSDRFSAERTGGSVSTLTIQRTQQEDSAVYLCASSSGPRNEQFFGPGTRLTVL.